A single sample is the source of the 24 T cell receptor beta chains below, sequenced in a study of T cells in Graves' hyperthyroidism and ophthalmopathy. Researchers took RNA transcripts and amplified the TCR beta CDR3 regions from them. HTBI primers drove first-round RT-PCR of the TCR CDR3. A single record per CDR3 protein comes from TCRdb applying MiXCR to the multiplex PCR reads. The profile covers hundreds of thousands of distinct CDR3 sequences, with 13% to 15% appearing a single time and roughly 10% taken by the ten largest. The sequencing sample was made of blood. These receptors were collected from a woman younger than 30 with Graves' hyperthyroidism.

V and J are TRBV4-2 and TRBJ2-2; no firm D call. Germline CDR1 reads LGHNA; CDR2 reads YNFKEQ. Trimming took 0 bases from V and 4 from J, leaving 9 bases between them. CDR3 size: 15 residues. The CDR3: CASSQDGGVTGELFF. CDR3 nucleotide sequence: TGTGCCAGCAGCCAAGATGGTGGGGTCACCGGGGAGCTGTTTTTT.

The chain uses TRBV5-1 and TRBJ2-1, with D possibly being TRBD2 (6 bases). V shed 2 bases and J shed 7 bases, with 22 bases lying between them. The CDR3 is made up of 17 amino acids. The germline V gene has CDR1 SGHRS and CDR2 YFSETQ. This CDR3 is CASSFMRKSGELNEQFF. The CDR3 region has the DNA TGCGCCAGCAGCTTTATGCGGAAGTCGGGAGAATTGAATGAGCAGTTCTTC.

This clonotype was seen ten or more times. The V call is TRBV6-2 or TRBV6-3, the J call TRBJ1-2; D unresolved. Trimming cost V 0 bases and J 4 bases, with 9 bases left between them. Germline CDR1 MNHEY, CDR2 SVGEGT. The length of the CDR3 is 14 residues. In DNA, the CDR3 is TGTGCCAGCAGTTACTCGGATCAGGTCTATGGCTACACCTTC. It translates to CASSYSDQVYGYTF.

This chain joins TRBV20-1 and TRBJ2-3; 11 bases agree with TRBD2. The CDR3 has 16 residues. The junction had 9 bases not matched to a gene; V was cut back by 4 bases and J by 3 bases. The germline V gene encodes CDR1 DFQATT and CDR2 SNEGSKA (reference sequence). CDR3 sequence (DNA): TGCAGTGCTAACGGGGCCGGGACTAGCGGAACAGATACGCAGTATTTT. This translates into CSANGAGTSGTDTQYF.

This clonotype has at least ten counts. The J gene is TRBJ2-2, the V gene TRBV5-1; D perhaps matches TRBD2 (5 bases). Germline CDR1 is SGHRS and CDR2 is YFSETQ. V lost 2 bases and J lost 4, with 6 bases in between. CDR3 length: 13 amino acids. The CDR3 spells CASSFGSTGELFF. The CDR3 DNA reads as TGCGCCAGCAGCTTTGGGAGCACCGGGGAGCTGTTTTTT.

V is TRBV10-2 and J is TRBJ2-7, with D possibly TRBD2 on 6 matching bases. V was shortened by 6 bases and J by 0 bases, with 12 bases between the two germline ends. The CDR3 has 14 amino acids. Per the germline V gene, CDR1 is WSHSY and CDR2 is SAAADI. DNA for the CDR3: TGCGCCAGCAGGGCCCACGGGAGCTCCTACGAGCAGTACTTC. This translates into CASRAHGSSYEQYF.

Concerning this clonotype: A read error may produce the germline difference seen at one junction end. V usage is TRBV29-1 and J usage is TRBJ2-1; tentative D call: TRBD2 (6 bases). This CDR3 is built from 13 residues. Looked up from germline, CDR1 is SQVTM and CDR2 is ANQGSEA. For the CDR3, the DNA is TGCAGCGTCCCGGGACTTTCCTACAATGAGCAGTTTTTC. Its protein product is CSVPGLSYNEQFF.

This clonotype occurred a few times. The chain combines TRBV20-1 with TRBJ2-1; 8 bases fit TRBD2. V lost 7 bases to trimming and J lost 4 bases; unmatched junction nucleotides: 3. Germline lookup yields CDR1 DFQATT and CDR2 SNEGSKA (reference sequence). This CDR3 is built from 12 residues. In DNA form, the CDR3 reads TGCAGTGGGCAGCGGGAGTACAATGAGCAGTTCTTC. It is translated as CSGQREYNEQFF.

This clonotype was recorded many times. This chain links TRBV12-3 or TRBV12-4 with TRBJ2-5; 9 bases match TRBD1. Germline trimming cut 6 bases from V and 4 bases from J; bases unmatched to any gene: 6. The CDR3 contains 14 residues. The CDR3, as DNA: TGTGCCAGCAGGGAGGGGACAGGGAGAGAGACCCAGTACTTC. Its protein is CASREGTGRETQYF.

This clonotype was seen ten or more times. The V call is TRBV12-3 or TRBV12-4, the J call TRBJ2-1; D tentatively reads TRBD1 or TRBD2 (5 bases each). The CDR3 covers 15 residues. Trimming took 3 bases from V and 6 from J, leaving 15 bases between them. CDR3 in amino acids: CASSLGPLGGNEQFF. The CDR3 bases are TGTGCCAGCAGTTTGGGACCCCTAGGCGGCAATGAGCAGTTCTTC.

The sample holds many counts of this clonotype. The rearrangement links TRBV9 to TRBJ1-1; 7 nucleotides align to TRBD1. Looked up from germline, CDR1 is SGDLS and CDR2 is YYNGEE. Trimming cost V 3 bases and J 4 bases; bases outside gene matches: 6. This CDR3 has 14 amino acids. CDR3 residues: CASSGSGQVTEAFF. The CDR3, as DNA: TGTGCCAGCAGCGGCTCAGGACAGGTCACTGAAGCTTTCTTT.

This clonotype was counted many times. The chain joins TRBV11-2 to TRBJ1-1; D gene unclear. V shed 3 bases and J shed 4 bases, with 18 bases lying between them. This CDR3 spans 16 amino acids. CDR1 and CDR2 from the germline V gene are SGHAT and FQNNGV. The CDR3 sequence is CASSFSSSRRRTEAFF. Written as DNA, the CDR3 is TGTGCCAGCAGCTTTTCTTCGTCCCGGCGGCGCACTGAAGCTTTCTTT.

In this sample, this clonotype turned up a few times. V usage is TRBV19 and J usage is TRBJ2-2; possibly TRBD1 for D (6 bases). CDR3 size: 20 residues. From germline, CDR1 is LNHDA and CDR2 SQIVND (reference sequence). With 3 bases removed from V and 2 bases from J, the gap between germline ends came to 25 bases. The CDR3 loop is CASSIGRIRAGTKNTGELFF. The DNA for the CDR3 is TGTGCCAGTAGTATCGGTAGAATAAGGGCCGGGACAAAAAACACCGGGGAGCTGTTTTTT.

This clonotype turned up a few times. This rearrangement joins TRBV19 to TRBJ2-7; 10 nucleotides match TRBD2. This CDR3 is 17 amino acids long. J gave up 0 bases and V 5 bases, and 10 bases lay outside the gene matches. Looked up from germline, CDR1 is LNHDA and CDR2 is SQIVND (reference sequence). For the CDR3, the DNA is TGTGCCAGTAGTGCATTAGCGGGAGGCCGAAGCTCCTACGAGCAGTACTTC. Amino acids: CASSALAGGRSSYEQYF.

This clonotype was counted at least ten times. This chain links TRBV19 with TRBJ1-5; D ambiguous. CDR1 and CDR2 (germline): LNHDA, SQIVND (reference sequence). This CDR3 is 14 amino acids long. The V end lost 3 bases, the J end lost 5 bases, and 11 bases lay between the germline ends. The DNA for the CDR3 is TGTGCCAGTAGTATGGCAGGCATGGATCAGCCCCAGCATTTT. Translation gives CASSMAGMDQPQHF. Variable domain in full (rest from reference TRBV19 and TRBJ1-5): DGGITQSPKYLFRKEGQNVTLSCEQNLNHDAMYWYRQDPGQGLRLIYYSQIVNDFQKGDIAEGYSVSREKKESFPLTVTSAQKNPTAFYLCASSMAGMDQPQHFGDGTRLSIL.

This CDR3 reads CASSSTVSREKLFF. The CDR3 coding sequence is TGTGCCAGCAGTTCGACAGTTTCGAGGGAAAAACTGTTTTTT. The J gene is TRBJ1-4, the V gene TRBV27, with a possible D match to TRBD1 (5 bases). The CDR3 has 14 residues. Between the trimmed V and J ends, which lost 4 bases and 8 bases, there was a span of 14 bases. Per the germline V gene, CDR1 is MNHEY and CDR2 is SMNVEV (reference sequence).

The CDR3 DNA is TGTGCCAGCAATCGGCAGATTGCGGCGCGGGAGCTGTTTTTT. It codes for CASNRQIAARELFF. The V and J genes are TRBV9 and TRBJ2-2; D is undetermined. This CDR3 contains 14 residues. The V gene's germline CDR1 is SGDLS and CDR2 YYNGEE. Deletions cut 6 bases from V and 9 bases from J, with 18 bases between.

The chain links TRBV2 to TRBJ1-2; perhaps TRBD1 as D (6 bases). Germline V gene sequence: CDR1 SNHLY, CDR2 FYNNEI. This CDR3 has 15 residues. V lost 8 bases and J 4 bases, leaving 20 bases between the germline ends. The CDR3 region is CASVHRGGRAYGYTF. In DNA form, the CDR3 reads TGTGCCAGCGTCCATAGGGGGGGCCGGGCCTATGGCTACACCTTC.

This clonotype was counted at least ten times. The chain uses TRBV12-3 or TRBV12-4 and TRBJ2-1, with TRBD1 identical over 10 bases. This CDR3 comprises 15 residues. Unmatched junction bases numbered 9, after V lost 6 bases and J lost 7 bases. CDR3: CASSPGTGVENEQFF. CDR3 DNA: TGTGCCAGCAGCCCCGGGACAGGGGTAGAAAATGAGCAGTTCTTC.

This clonotype was counted only a few times. V gene TRBV7-9 combines with J gene TRBJ2-7; no clear D. The germline V gene has CDR1 SEHNR and CDR2 FQNEAQ (reference sequence). V was cut by 3 bases and J by 7 bases, with 13 bases left in between. The CDR3 totals 13 residues. The CDR3 region is CASSFATSGEQYF. The DNA for the CDR3 is TGTGCCAGCAGCTTTGCTACATCCGGGGAGCAGTACTTC.

This clonotype was counted ten times or more. This rearrangement joins TRBV2 to TRBJ1-5; D might be TRBD1 (5 bases). Germline CDR1 reads SNHLY; CDR2 reads FYNNEI. The CDR3 extends over 15 amino acids. V gave up 4 bases and J gave up 4 bases, with 14 bases separating them. The CDR3 here is CASSGTQGFNQPQHF. Written as DNA, the CDR3 is TGTGCCAGCAGTGGCACTCAGGGCTTTAATCAGCCCCAGCATTTT.

This clonotype was counted many times. CDR3 amino acids: CASSHLAATDTQYF. The CDR3 DNA follows: TGTGCCAGCTCACACCTCGCGGCTACAGATACGCAGTATTTT. The genes are TRBV18 and TRBJ2-3; no reliable D call. The CDR3 runs to 14 residues. CDR1 is KGHSH and CDR2 is LQKENI in the germline V gene. V lost 4 bases and J 3 bases, leaving 11 bases between the germline ends.

This clonotype was seen a few times. This chain connects TRBV20-1 to TRBJ2-7, with TRBD2 identical over 8 bases. V shed 1 base, J shed 2 bases, and the junction held 4 bases outside the gene matches. The length of the CDR3 is 14 residues. The germline CDR1 and CDR2 sequences are DFQATT and SNEGSKA (reference sequence). CDR3 in DNA: TGCAGTGCTAGAGGAGTACTAGCGGCCTACGAGCAGTACTTC. Translation gives CSARGVLAAYEQYF.

Only a few counts were recorded for this clonotype. The V and J genes are TRBV7-8 and TRBJ2-1; 7 bases fit TRBD2. In germline, CDR1 is SGHVS, CDR2 FQNEAQ. The CDR3 contains 18 residues. V gave up 3 bases and J gave up 3 bases; unmatched junction bases: 14. The CDR3 region has the DNA TGTGCCAGCAGCTTCAGTCGTCTAGCGGACTATAACTACAATGAGCAGTTCTTC. Translating gives CASSFSRLADYNYNEQFF.